The rows below give T cell receptor beta chains drawn from one sample of a study of blood T cell repertoires in COVID-19. Measured with immunoSEQ multiplex PCR; TCRdb has only the in-frame clones, and not every one. Of some 390,000 clones in the sample, roughly 86% were seen once. Sequences were obtained from peripheral blood. These receptors all stem from a woman aged 55-70 years with COVID-19, enrolled during active disease. Both conserved end residues are part of each CDR3. A D gene is named only where the DNA matches it firmly. Size tells how often a clone was seen (once, few, many) or the class of an expanded clone, and some rows leave it out.

v_call,clone_size,j_call,d_call,cdr3_aa,cdr3_nt
TRBV2,-,TRBJ1-1,TRBD1,CASRARTGQNTEAFF,TGTGCCAGCAGAGCCCGGACAGGCCAGAACACTGAAGCTTTCTTT
TRBV7-9,-,TRBJ1-2,-,CASSLDGDGYTF,TGTGCCAGCAGCTTAGACGGGGATGGCTACACCTTC
TRBV14,-,TRBJ1-1,-,CASSLDERMNTEAFF,TGTGCCAGCAGCCTCGATGAGCGGATGAACACTGAAGCTTTCTTT
TRBV3-1/TRBV3-2,-,TRBJ1-3,-,CASSQAQGNTIYF,TGTGCCAGCAGCCAAGCACAAGGAAACACCATATATTTT
TRBV18,-,TRBJ2-7,-,CASSPSRGVYEQYF,TGTGCCAGCTCACCAAGCAGGGGCGTCTACGAGCAGTACTTC
TRBV19,-,TRBJ1-2,-,CASSMTENYGYTF,TGTGCCAGTAGTATGACAGAGAACTATGGCTACACCTTC
TRBV4-2,-,TRBJ1-1,-,CASSQSDPRGGKAFF,TGTGCCAGCAGCCAGTCGGATCCCAGGGGAGGGAAAGCTTTCTTT
TRBV5-4,-,TRBJ2-1,TRBD2,CASRRRLAGDNNEQFF,TGTGCCAGCAGGAGGAGGCTAGCGGGAGATAACAATGAGCAGTTCTTC
TRBV5-1,-,TRBJ1-2,-,CASSSIPQGDYGYTF,TGCGCCAGCAGCTCAATTCCACAGGGTGACTATGGCTACACCTTC
TRBV4-1,-,TRBJ1-2,-,CASSQEAAIPGYGYTF,TGCGCCAGCAGCCAAGAAGCAGCGATACCCGGCTATGGCTACACCTTC
TRBV14,-,TRBJ1-2,TRBD1,CASSQGFPGQGFLGYTF,TGTGCCAGCAGCCAAGGGTTCCCCGGACAGGGTTTTTTAGGCTACACCTTC
TRBV9,-,TRBJ2-1,-,CASSPLIEEQFF,TGTGCCAGCAGCCCTCTTATCGAGGAGCAGTTCTTC
TRBV7-9,-,TRBJ1-2,-,CASSLARDTQSNYGYTF,TGTGCCAGCAGCTTAGCGCGAGACACCCAAAGTAATTATGGCTACACCTTC
TRBV6-5,-,TRBJ1-2,-,CASWAGAGYGYTF,TGTGCCAGCTGGGCAGGGGCTGGCTATGGCTACACCTTC
TRBV7-3,-,TRBJ1-6,-,CASSLAGPSPLHF,TGTGCCAGCAGCCTAGCGGGGCCTTCACCCCTCCACTTT
TRBV28,-,TRBJ2-5,-,CASSSSRGRETQYF,TGTGCCAGCAGTAGCTCTAGGGGCCGGGAGACCCAGTACTTC
TRBV30,-,TRBJ2-2,TRBD2,CAWRGVAGAKARQTGELFF,TGTGCCTGGAGAGGGGTAGCGGGGGCTAAAGCTAGACAAACCGGGGAGCTGTTTTTT
TRBV2,few,TRBJ1-1,-,CASSAQRGAFF,TGTGCCAGCAGCGCTCAAAGGGGGGCTTTCTTT
TRBV15,-,TRBJ1-3,-,CATSRGLPGNTIYF,TGTGCCACCAGCAGAGGGCTGCCGGGAAACACCATATATTTT
TRBV7-3,-,TRBJ2-5,-,CASSLGGYQETQYF,TGTGCCAGCAGCTTAGGAGGATACCAAGAGACCCAGTACTTC
TRBV6-5,-,TRBJ1-5,-,CASSRQNQPQHF,TGTGCCAGCAGCAGACAGAATCAGCCCCAGCATTTT